The clone carrying this T cell receptor (beta chain) has just a few counts. Its antigen remains unknown. The source of the sample is a study of cytomegalovirus exposure and HLA in healthy donors. PCR primers comprised 60 Vbeta and 13 Jbeta primers. Using immunoSEQ multiplex PCR, the repertoire was profiled, and TCRdb retains in-frame clones only, with some absent. Of about 200,000 clones in the sample, 65% to 80% were seen once. The CDR3 sequence is 14 residues long. The germline V and J ends were trimmed by 0 bases and 8 bases, with 14 bases remaining between them. CDR1 is SGDLS and CDR2 is YYNGEE in the germline V gene. Study-wide points: The study flagged around 160 TCR beta chains as cytomegalovirus-associated. In a later analysis, V- and J-gene trimming of beta chains associated with a DCLRE1C missense variant, replicated independently.

Unrecorded immune exposure was likely among donors, who were nominally healthy when sampled. The TCR comes from a man aged 50 to 59 in good health and CMV-seronegative. This chain joins TRBV9 and TRBJ1-2; D not resolved. The source material was PBMCs. The CDR3 is CASSVGTRRRGYTF. The CDR3 DNA sequence: TGTGCCAGCAGCGTAGGCACAAGAAGAAGAGGCTACACCTTC.